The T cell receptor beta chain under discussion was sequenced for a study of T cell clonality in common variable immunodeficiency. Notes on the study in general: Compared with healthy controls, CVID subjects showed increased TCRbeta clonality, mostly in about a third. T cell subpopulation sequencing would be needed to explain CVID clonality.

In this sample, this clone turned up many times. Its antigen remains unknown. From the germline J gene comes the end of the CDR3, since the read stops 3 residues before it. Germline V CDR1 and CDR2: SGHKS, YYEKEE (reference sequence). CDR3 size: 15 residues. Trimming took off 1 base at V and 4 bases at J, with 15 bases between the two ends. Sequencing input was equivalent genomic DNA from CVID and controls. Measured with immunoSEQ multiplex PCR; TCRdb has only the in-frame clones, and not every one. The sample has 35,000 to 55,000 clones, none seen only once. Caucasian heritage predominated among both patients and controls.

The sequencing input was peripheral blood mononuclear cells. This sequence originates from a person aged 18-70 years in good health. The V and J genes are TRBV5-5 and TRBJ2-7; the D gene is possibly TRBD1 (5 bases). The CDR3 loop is CASSLTGGLVYEQYF. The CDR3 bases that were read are TGTGCCAGCAGCTTGACAGGCGGCCTGGTATACGAG.